A selection of T cell receptor beta chains follows, all from one sample in a study of T-cell reconstitution after alpha-beta-depleted transplantation in children. Using its own MiXCR run on the PCR reads, TCRdb lists one record per CDR3 protein. Altogether about 97,000 distinct CDR3 sequences are present, roughly 7.2% being singletons, with the ten largest covering roughly 15%. The material sequenced was PBMCs, taken before TCRalphabeta/CD19-depleted stem cell transplant. These receptors were obtained from a boy under 10 years old with acute lymphoblastic leukemia, due to receive a stem cell transplant. Each CDR3 is given with its conserved first and last residue. The order of the fields is D gene, clone size, V gene, J gene, CDR3 DNA, CDR3 protein. D genes are given only for firm matches. Clone size, where shown, is once, few, many, or a class for clones that have expanded.

d_call: TRBD1; clone_size: NA; v_call: TRBV27; j_call: TRBJ2-5; cdr3_nt: TGTGCCAGCAGTTTTTTCCGGGACAGCCGCGAGGAGACCCAGTACTTC; cdr3_aa: CASSFFRDSREETQYF
d_call: NA; clone_size: few; v_call: TRBV5-1; j_call: TRBJ1-1; cdr3_nt: TGCGCCAGCAGCGCCCCGGGGGGCCTGAACACTGAAGCTTTCTTT; cdr3_aa: CASSAPGGLNTEAFF
d_call: TRBD1; clone_size: many; v_call: TRBV12-3/TRBV12-4; j_call: TRBJ2-5; cdr3_nt: TGTGCCAGCAGTTTAGCGGGCAGGGGGTACCAAGAGACCCAGTACTTC; cdr3_aa: CASSLAGRGYQETQYF
d_call: NA; clone_size: few; v_call: TRBV20-1; j_call: TRBJ2-1; cdr3_nt: TGCAGTGCCCGACTACCCCTATCCTACAATGAGCAGTTCTTC; cdr3_aa: CSARLPLSYNEQFF
d_call: TRBD2; clone_size: NA; v_call: TRBV4-3; j_call: TRBJ2-2; cdr3_nt: TGCGCCAGCAGCCAAGACGGGGGGGGGAACACCGGGGAGCTGTTTTTT; cdr3_aa: CASSQDGGGNTGELFF
d_call: TRBD2; clone_size: NA; v_call: TRBV6-4; j_call: TRBJ2-3; cdr3_nt: TGTGCCAGCAGATCGGACGGGGGGGCCCCAGATACGCAGTATTTT; cdr3_aa: CASRSDGGAPDTQYF
d_call: TRBD1; clone_size: few; v_call: TRBV6-5; j_call: TRBJ1-2; cdr3_nt: TGTGCCAGCAGTTACTCGATCGGACAGGGTCTCCCCTATGGCTACACCTTC; cdr3_aa: CASSYSIGQGLPYGYTF
d_call: NA; clone_size: many; v_call: TRBV6-1; j_call: TRBJ2-3; cdr3_nt: TGTGCCAGCAGTGACGGCCCGAGGGGTACGCAGTATTTT; cdr3_aa: CASSDGPRGTQYF
d_call: TRBD2; clone_size: many; v_call: TRBV7-8; j_call: TRBJ2-3; cdr3_nt: TGTGCCAGCAGCGCTAGCGGGGGCACAGATACGCAGTATTTT; cdr3_aa: CASSASGGTDTQYF
d_call: NA; clone_size: many; v_call: TRBV18; j_call: TRBJ1-1; cdr3_nt: TGTGCCACCTCAGCCAGGGCGGACACTGAAGCTTTCTTT; cdr3_aa: CATSARADTEAFF
d_call: TRBD1; clone_size: NA; v_call: TRBV20-1; j_call: TRBJ1-1; cdr3_nt: TGCAGTGCTAGAGATTGGACAGGGACCACTGAAGCTTTCTTT; cdr3_aa: CSARDWTGTTEAFF
d_call: NA; clone_size: NA; v_call: TRBV7-2; j_call: TRBJ1-2; cdr3_nt: TGTGCCAGCACCCAGGGGTCTAACTATGGCTACACCTTC; cdr3_aa: CASTQGSNYGYTF
d_call: NA; clone_size: few; v_call: TRBV11-3; j_call: TRBJ2-3; cdr3_nt: TGTGCCAGCAGCTTAGGGGGGGGGCCGGCAGATACGCAGTATTTT; cdr3_aa: CASSLGGGPADTQYF
d_call: NA; clone_size: NA; v_call: TRBV6-1; j_call: TRBJ1-4; cdr3_nt: TGTGCCAGCACCGGGTCTTCAACTAATGAAAAACTGTTTTTT; cdr3_aa: CASTGSSTNEKLFF
d_call: NA; clone_size: NA; v_call: TRBV20-1; j_call: TRBJ2-1; cdr3_nt: TGCTGTGCTAAGGTGCGAGGGACCGCTCCTCGTCCGAGGTCCTACAATGAGCAGTTCTTC; cdr3_aa: CCAKVRGTAPRPRSYNEQFF
d_call: NA; clone_size: NA; v_call: TRBV5-1; j_call: TRBJ1-4; cdr3_nt: TGCGCCAGCAGCTTGGGACAGAGTCATGAAAAACTGTTTTTT; cdr3_aa: CASSLGQSHEKLFF
d_call: NA; clone_size: many; v_call: TRBV11-2; j_call: TRBJ2-3; cdr3_nt: TGTGCCAGCAGCTTAATCGCGGGGAGTAGCACAGATACGCAGTATTTT; cdr3_aa: CASSLIAGSSTDTQYF
d_call: NA; clone_size: NA; v_call: TRBV7-8; j_call: TRBJ2-7; cdr3_nt: TGTGCCAGCACCCCCCTAACCAGTTCCTACGAGCAGTACTTC; cdr3_aa: CASTPLTSSYEQYF
d_call: NA; clone_size: many; v_call: TRBV5-5; j_call: TRBJ2-7; cdr3_nt: TGTGCCAGCAGCTTTCGACGGTTGGGGTACGAGCAGTACTTC; cdr3_aa: CASSFRRLGYEQYF
d_call: NA; clone_size: NA; v_call: TRBV18; j_call: TRBJ1-6; cdr3_nt: TGTGCCAGCTCAGTGAGGGAAGGTGATTCACCCCTCCACTTT; cdr3_aa: CASSVREGDSPLHF
d_call: NA; clone_size: NA; v_call: TRBV4-3; j_call: TRBJ1-4; cdr3_nt: TGCGCCAGCAGCCAGGGCAGGGAAGGTGAAAAACTGTTTTTT; cdr3_aa: CASSQGREGEKLFF
d_call: TRBD2; clone_size: many; v_call: TRBV12-3/TRBV12-4; j_call: TRBJ2-7; cdr3_nt: TGTGCCAGCAGTCCCTGGGAGGGGAGCGACGAGCAGTACTTC; cdr3_aa: CASSPWEGSDEQYF
d_call: NA; clone_size: many; v_call: TRBV7-2; j_call: TRBJ2-7; cdr3_nt: TGTGCCAGCAAGGCATTTTACGAGCAGTACTTC; cdr3_aa: CASKAFYEQYF
d_call: TRBD1; clone_size: few; v_call: TRBV6-4; j_call: TRBJ2-3; cdr3_nt: TGTGCCAGCAGGGAGCATGGGACAGACATCACAGATACGCAGTATTTT; cdr3_aa: CASREHGTDITDTQYF
d_call: NA; clone_size: many; v_call: TRBV10-3; j_call: TRBJ2-5; cdr3_nt: TGTGCCATCAGTAACCGGGCCCAGGAGACCCAGTACTTC; cdr3_aa: CAISNRAQETQYF
d_call: NA; clone_size: few; v_call: TRBV20-1; j_call: TRBJ2-1; cdr3_nt: TGCAGTGCTAGGGGACCCTACAATGAGCAGTTCTTC; cdr3_aa: CSARGPYNEQFF
d_call: NA; clone_size: many; v_call: TRBV5-1; j_call: TRBJ2-7; cdr3_nt: TGCGCCAGCAGCTCCCCAGGGCGAGGCGAGCAGTACTTC; cdr3_aa: CASSSPGRGEQYF
d_call: NA; clone_size: NA; v_call: TRBV10-3; j_call: TRBJ1-6; cdr3_nt: TGTGCCATCAGTGAGTCGAGGGGGGCGAGGAATTCACCCCTCCACTTT; cdr3_aa: CAISESRGARNSPLHF
d_call: TRBD2; clone_size: NA; v_call: TRBV6-4; j_call: TRBJ2-3; cdr3_nt: TGTGCCAGCAGTGAGATAGCGGGGGGCACAGATACGCAGTATTTT; cdr3_aa: CASSEIAGGTDTQYF
d_call: NA; clone_size: many; v_call: TRBV6-1; j_call: TRBJ2-7; cdr3_nt: TGTGCCAGCAGTGAAGGAACGGGACCCTCCTACGAGCAGTACTTC; cdr3_aa: CASSEGTGPSYEQYF
d_call: NA; clone_size: few; v_call: TRBV11-2; j_call: TRBJ2-1; cdr3_nt: TGTGCCAGCAGCCCCGTCCGGAGCTCCTACAATGAGCAGTTCTTC; cdr3_aa: CASSPVRSSYNEQFF
d_call: NA; clone_size: many; v_call: TRBV20-1; j_call: TRBJ2-3; cdr3_nt: TGCAGTGCTAGGAAGGCGGCCTTCACAGATACGCAGTATTTT; cdr3_aa: CSARKAAFTDTQYF
d_call: NA; clone_size: many; v_call: TRBV11-2; j_call: TRBJ1-1; cdr3_nt: TGTGCCAGCAGCTTATTAGGGATGAACACTGAAGCTTTCTTT; cdr3_aa: CASSLLGMNTEAFF
d_call: TRBD2; clone_size: few; v_call: TRBV20-1; j_call: TRBJ2-3; cdr3_nt: TGCAGTGCCCCTAGCGGGGGGGCCGGGGATACGCAGTATTTT; cdr3_aa: CSAPSGGAGDTQYF
d_call: NA; clone_size: few; v_call: TRBV20-1; j_call: TRBJ1-1; cdr3_nt: TGCAGTGCTAGAGAGGGGGGGCGAGACGCTTTCTTT; cdr3_aa: CSAREGGRDAFF
d_call: NA; clone_size: few; v_call: TRBV5-1; j_call: TRBJ2-1; cdr3_nt: TGCGCCAGCAGCTTGGAGGGACATTACAATGAGCAGTTCTTC; cdr3_aa: CASSLEGHYNEQFF
d_call: NA; clone_size: few; v_call: TRBV15; j_call: TRBJ1-2; cdr3_nt: TGTGCCACCATGCCGGACCGGGGAGGCCGAGAAGTTGGCTACACCTTC; cdr3_aa: CATMPDRGGREVGYTF
d_call: NA; clone_size: NA; v_call: TRBV6-5; j_call: TRBJ1-6; cdr3_nt: TGTGCCAGCAGGTACAGGGTAGAGGCGTCACCCCTCCACTTT; cdr3_aa: CASRYRVEASPLHF
d_call: NA; clone_size: many; v_call: TRBV5-1; j_call: TRBJ1-1; cdr3_nt: TGCGCCAGCAGCTTGGATAGGGGGGATGGCACTGAAGCTTTCTTT; cdr3_aa: CASSLDRGDGTEAFF
d_call: NA; clone_size: few; v_call: TRBV2; j_call: TRBJ1-6; cdr3_nt: TGTGCCAGCAGTGGGGTACGGGGGAGGAATTCACCCCTCCACTTT; cdr3_aa: CASSGVRGRNSPLHF
d_call: TRBD1; clone_size: NA; v_call: TRBV7-9; j_call: TRBJ2-5; cdr3_nt: TGTGCCAGCAGCAAAGGGACAGAGCGGAAAGAGACCCAGTACTTC; cdr3_aa: CASSKGTERKETQYF
d_call: TRBD1; clone_size: many; v_call: TRBV29-1; j_call: TRBJ1-2; cdr3_nt: TGCAGCGTCAGGGGGGCGGAAGGCTACACCTTC; cdr3_aa: CSVRGAEGYTF
d_call: TRBD2; clone_size: NA; v_call: TRBV2; j_call: TRBJ2-5; cdr3_nt: TGTGCCAGCAGCGAGCGGGGGGGCCCGAAGACCCAGTACTTC; cdr3_aa: CASSERGGPKTQYF
d_call: NA; clone_size: many; v_call: TRBV4-1; j_call: TRBJ2-7; cdr3_nt: TGCGCCAGCAGCCAAGATCAGGGGATGCGGTCGGAGCAGTACTTC; cdr3_aa: CASSQDQGMRSEQYF
d_call: TRBD2; clone_size: many; v_call: TRBV5-1; j_call: TRBJ2-5; cdr3_nt: TGCGCCAGCAGTTTAGCGGGGGGGCCTGTGGAGACCCAGTACTTC; cdr3_aa: CASSLAGGPVETQYF
d_call: NA; clone_size: NA; v_call: TRBV7-9; j_call: TRBJ1-1; cdr3_nt: TGTGCCAGCGGAGTCGGGTACACTGAAGCTTTCTTT; cdr3_aa: CASGVGYTEAFF
d_call: TRBD1; clone_size: many; v_call: TRBV7-2; j_call: TRBJ2-3; cdr3_nt: TGTGCCAGCAGCTCCTGGCGGGACAGGGCGGTAGATACGCAGTATTTT; cdr3_aa: CASSSWRDRAVDTQYF
d_call: NA; clone_size: many; v_call: TRBV2; j_call: TRBJ2-7; cdr3_nt: TGTGCCAGCGGTCTGGGAGAGCCCTACGAGCAGTACTTC; cdr3_aa: CASGLGEPYEQYF
d_call: TRBD1; clone_size: NA; v_call: TRBV20-1; j_call: TRBJ1-1; cdr3_nt: TGCAGTGCCCAGACAGGGGACATGGGGCCTGAAGCTTTCTTT; cdr3_aa: CSAQTGDMGPEAFF
d_call: NA; clone_size: many; v_call: TRBV20-1; j_call: TRBJ2-7; cdr3_nt: TGCAGTGCTAGAGATCCGGGAATAGGGCAGTACTTC; cdr3_aa: CSARDPGIGQYF